Listed below are T cell receptor beta chains from one sample, sequenced in a study of OX40 agonist ivuxolimab in advanced cancers. Sequencing used immunoSEQ multiplex PCR; TCRdb keeps in-frame clones, though not all of them. The repertoire includes tens of thousands of clones, about nine tenths of them detected once, and around 20% sits in the top ten. Sequenced material: CD4+ or CD8+ T cells sorted from blood, taken in a trial of the OX40 agonist ivuxolimab. Receptor source: an adult with an advanced solid tumor such as melanoma, head and neck, liver or kidney cancer. Both conserved end residues are part of each CDR3. The D gene is left open where the match is weak. Expanded clones get a size class; other rows say once, few or many, or leave the size out.

clone size	D gene	V gene	J gene	CDR3 protein	CDR3 DNA
-	-	TRBV4-1	TRBJ1-1	CASSQARWGEAFF	TGCGCCAGCAGCCAAGCGCGGTGGGGTGAAGCTTTCTTT
few	TRBD2	TRBV6-1	TRBJ2-1	CASGPVERGGGEQFF	TGTGCCAGCGGGCCCGTAGAGCGGGGGGGCGGTGAGCAGTTCTTC
-	-	TRBV11-2	TRBJ2-7	CASSLAGWEQYF	TGTGCCAGCAGCTTAGCGGGCTGGGAGCAGTACTTC
-	TRBD1	TRBV7-9	TRBJ2-7	CASSRGQGTLYEQYF	TGTGCCAGCAGCCGGGGACAGGGGACCCTCTACGAGCAGTACTTC
-	-	TRBV2	TRBJ1-5	CASKYLGADQPQHF	TGTGCCAGCAAGTATCTTGGGGCCGATCAGCCCCAGCATTTT
-	-	TRBV27	TRBJ1-1	CASSLGGVTEAFF	TGTGCCAGCAGTTTAGGAGGCGTCACTGAAGCTTTCTTT
-	TRBD2	TRBV6-4	TRBJ2-3	CASSGLAGADTQYF	TGTGCCAGCAGTGGACTAGCGGGGGCAGATACGCAGTATTTT
-	-	TRBV5-6	TRBJ2-7	CASSSIPSQGQTYEQYF	TGTGCCAGCAGCTCGATACCATCCCAAGGACAGACCTACGAGCAGTACTTC
once	-	TRBV11-2	TRBJ2-5	CASSLGGGGGETQYF	TGTGCCAGCAGCTTAGGTGGCGGTGGGGGAGAGACCCAGTACTTC
-	-	TRBV5-1	TRBJ1-1	CASSSPGNTEAFF	TGCGCCAGCAGCTCCCCAGGGAACACTGAAGCTTTCTTT
-	TRBD1	TRBV7-6	TRBJ2-2	CASSSPGTGGTGELFF	TGTGCCAGCAGCTCGCCGGGGACAGGGGGCACCGGGGAGCTGTTTTTT
once	TRBD1	TRBV4-1	TRBJ2-7	CASSQDNPGGLGQYF	TGCGCCAGCAGCCAAGACAACCCAGGGGGCCTCGGGCAGTACTTC
once	-	TRBV6-5	TRBJ1-2	CASSTGGRNYGYTF	TGTGCCAGCAGTACCGGTGGCAGGAACTATGGCTACACCTTC
-	TRBD2	TRBV9	TRBJ2-3	CASSSGLAGPGDTQYF	TGTGCCAGCAGCTCGGGACTAGCAGGTCCCGGAGATACGCAGTATTTT
-	-	TRBV5-6	TRBJ1-2	CASSLAEIYGYTF	TGTGCCAGCAGCTTGGCAGAGATCTATGGCTACACCTTC
-	TRBD1	TRBV14	TRBJ2-1	CASSRQGDEQFF	TGTGCCAGCAGTCGACAGGGGGATGAGCAGTTCTTC
-	TRBD1	TRBV7-9	TRBJ2-3	CASSDRDRGPDTQYF	TGTGCCAGCAGCGACCGGGACAGGGGGCCAGATACGCAGTATTTT
-	-	TRBV21-1	TRBJ2-7	CASSKMLGVSEIF	TGTGCCAGCAGCAAAATGTTAGGGGTTAGCGAAATATTC
-	TRBD2	TRBV27	TRBJ2-3	CASSLTGGMSDTQYF	TGTGCCAGCAGTTTGACGGGGGGTATGTCAGATACGCAGTATTTT
-	-	TRBV5-6	TRBJ2-7	CASSLAGARSYEQYF	TGTGCCAGCAGCTTGGCGGGGGCCCGCTCCTACGAGCAGTACTTC
-	TRBD1	TRBV7-9	TRBJ1-1	CASSHRDRPNTEAFF	TGTGCCAGCAGCCACAGGGACAGGCCGAACACTGAAGCTTTCTTT
-	-	TRBV19	TRBJ2-7	CASSNGPYEQYF	TGTGCCAGTAGTAACGGGCCATACGAGCAGTACTTC
-	TRBD2	TRBV7-8	TRBJ2-3	CASSLVAGGRSDTQYF	TGTGCCAGCAGCTTAGTAGCGGGGGGGCGATCAGATACGCAGTATTTT
-	-	TRBV28	TRBJ2-7	CASSETGLISYEQYF	TGTGCCAGCAGTGAAACAGGACTGATCTCCTACGAGCAGTACTTC
-	TRBD2	TRBV9	TRBJ2-2	CASSVTRGGAGTGELFF	TGTGCCAGCAGCGTCACCCGCGGGGGGGCGGGCACCGGGGAGCTGTTTTTT